Each of the 17 T cell receptor beta chains below was sequenced from the same sample in a study of blood T cell repertoires in COVID-19. Here immunoSEQ multiplex PCR was the method, and the copy in TCRdb shows in-frame clones only, minus some. This sample has 400,000 to 550,000 clones; approximately 90% occur once, and the top ten carry roughly 4%. Specimen: peripheral blood. The receptors stem from a woman aged 25 to 39 with acute or convalescent COVID-19.

The chain uses TRBV12-3 or TRBV12-4 and TRBJ2-1; D unresolved. V was cut by 6 bases and J by 3 bases, with 3 bases left in between. The CDR3 consists of 11 residues. The CDR3, as DNA: TGTGCCAGCAGCTACTACAATGAGCAGTTCTTC. This sequence encodes CASSYYNEQFF.

The rearrangement joins TRBV30 to TRBJ2-3; weak D call: TRBD2 (7 bases). Trimming removed 8 bases from V and 6 bases from J, with 12 bases in between. Germline CDR1 and CDR2: GTSNPN and SVGIG (reference sequence). CDR3 length: 11 residues. CDR3 loop: CARGARDTQYF. The CDR3 DNA reads as TGTGCCCGGGGGGCGCGGGATACGCAGTATTTT.

This clone was seen only once. J is TRBJ2-6 and V is TRBV18; no firm D call. The length of the CDR3 is 18 residues. Looked up from germline, CDR1 is KGHSH and CDR2 is LQKENI. V shed 2 bases and J shed 0 bases, with 14 bases lying between them. This chain's CDR3 is CASSPYAGVNSGANVLTF. The CDR3 region has the DNA TGTGCCAGCTCACCATACGCAGGCGTCAACTCTGGGGCCAACGTCCTGACTTTC.

This clone has just one count. This rearrangement joins TRBV7-8 to TRBJ1-5, with D unclear. V lost 4 bases, J lost 0 bases, and 13 bases lay in between. The CDR3 extends over 16 amino acids. Germline CDR1 reads SGHVS; CDR2 reads FQNEAQ. In DNA, the CDR3 is TGTGCCAGCAGCTCCCTCAGTGTCAATAGCAATCAGCCCCAGCATTTT. This encodes CASSSLSVNSNQPQHF. Together with reference TRBV7-8 and TRBJ1-5, the CDR3 gives the full variable domain: GAGVSQSPRYKVAKRGQDVALRCDPISGHVSLFWYQQALGQGPEFLTYFQNEAQLDKSGLPSDRFFAERPEGSVSTLKIQRTQQEDSAVYLCASSSLSVNSNQPQHFGDGTRLSIL.

This chain joins TRBV28 and TRBJ2-3; 9 bases line up with TRBD2. The ends lost 2 bases at V and 5 bases at J; junction bases unmatched: 11. CDR3 length: 17 residues. Germline V gene data show CDR1 as MDHEN and CDR2 as SYDVKM. The chain's CDR3 is CASSLSTKRGAIDTQYF. Here the CDR3 DNA reads TGTGCCAGCAGTTTAAGTACCAAGCGGGGGGCTATAGATACGCAGTATTTT.

V and J are TRBV4-1 and TRBJ2-3; 8 bases are a match to TRBD2. The ends lost 4 bases at V and 2 bases at J; junction bases unmatched: 5. The CDR3 loop spans 15 amino acids. Germline loops: CDR1 MGHRA, CDR2 YSYEKL. CDR3 in amino acids: CASSLLAGITDTQYF. The CDR3, as DNA: TGCGCCAGCAGCCTCTTAGCGGGGATCACAGATACGCAGTATTTT.

This clone was observed a single time. The rearrangement links TRBV7-2 to TRBJ1-5; D not resolved. Between the trimmed V and J ends, which lost 2 bases and 7 bases, there was a span of 9 bases. The CDR3 sequence is 13 residues long. The germline gives CDR1 SGHTA, CDR2 FQGNSA. This CDR3 reads CASSLSVSQPQHF. CDR3 coding DNA: TGTGCCAGCAGCTTATCGGTATCGCAGCCCCAGCATTTT.

The rearrangement uses TRBV6-5 and TRBJ2-1, with 7 bases fitting TRBD1. CDR3 size: 15 residues. The J segment lost 2 bases and the V segment lost 7 bases, leaving 8 bases of the junction unmatched. CDR1 and CDR2 from the germline V gene are MNHEY and SVGAGI. The CDR3: CASTRAGTAYNEQFF. In DNA, the CDR3 is TGTGCCAGCACCCGGGCCGGGACAGCCTACAATGAGCAGTTCTTC.

The CDR3 coding sequence is TGTGCCAGCTCACCCGGTGGGAGAATGAACACTGAAGCTTTCTTT. Its translation is CASSPGGRMNTEAFF. The genes are TRBV18 and TRBJ1-1; D call uncertain. This CDR3 spans 15 amino acids. V was clipped by 3 bases and J by 0 bases, with 11 bases between them. CDR1 and CDR2 from the germline V gene are KGHSH and LQKENI.

The gene calls are TRBV5-5 and TRBJ2-7, with a weak D call TRBD2 (6 bases). Trimming took 2 bases from V and 2 from J, leaving 29 bases between them. The V gene's germline CDR1 is SGHKS and CDR2 YYEKEE (reference sequence). This CDR3 region has 20 residues. The CDR3 is CASSFAGADGAGRTAYEQYF. The CDR3 nucleotides read TGTGCCAGCAGCTTTGCCGGGGCTGATGGGGCAGGGAGGACCGCCTACGAGCAGTACTTC.

V usage is TRBV9 and J usage is TRBJ2-3; TRBD2 agrees at 12 bases. In germline, CDR1 is SGDLS, CDR2 YYNGEE. V was pared by 1 base and J by 1 base, with 1 base of the junction left unmatched. This CDR3 contains 16 residues. The CDR3 nucleotides are TGTGCCAGCAGCGTACTAGCGGGGGGGGGCACAGATACGCAGTATTTT. Amino acids: CASSVLAGGGTDTQYF.

About this clone itself: Other DNA sequences in this sample translate to the same CDR3. This chain uses TRBV29-1 with TRBJ2-3; 10 bases map to TRBD1. The V and J ends lost 1 base and 0 bases, in that order; junction bases with no gene match: 1. Germline values: CDR1 SQVTM, CDR2 ANQGSEA. CDR3 length: 15 amino acids. The CDR3 DNA follows: TGCAGCGTTGAAGGGACAGGGGGGAGCACAGATACGCAGTATTTT. Translating it yields CSVEGTGGSTDTQYF.

The chain couples TRBV4-1 to TRBJ2-3; 7 bases agree with TRBD2. From germline, CDR1 is MGHRA and CDR2 YSYEKL. The CDR3 length is 18 residues. Trimming removed 0 bases from V and 1 base from J; junction bases left unmatched: 10. The CDR3 sequence is CASSQELYPAGGTDTQYF. The DNA of the CDR3 is TGCGCCAGCAGCCAAGAATTGTATCCGGCGGGAGGCACAGATACGCAGTATTTT.

The chain employs TRBV5-1 and TRBJ1-2; D unresolved. V shed 4 bases and J shed 4 bases, with 20 bases lying between them. This CDR3 has 16 residues. CDR1 and CDR2 from the germline V gene are SGHRS and YFSETQ. The CDR3: CASSPRTAGSGYGYTF. The DNA for the CDR3 is TGCGCCAGCAGCCCACGAACGGCAGGTTCAGGCTATGGCTACACCTTC.

This clone was recorded once. The CDR3 reads CASSPTGGHPTGQYF. CDR3 sequence (DNA): TGTGCCAGCAGCCCGACAGGGGGACATCCCACCGGGCAGTACTTC. The chain is built from TRBV3-1 (or the pseudogene TRBV3-2) and TRBJ2-7, with TRBD1 matching over 9 bases. CDR1 is LGHDT and CDR2 is YNNKEL in the germline V gene (reference sequence). The V segment lost 4 bases and the J segment 9 bases; nucleotides outside the gene matches: 13. This CDR3 comprises 15 residues.

The chain recombines TRBV7-9 with TRBJ2-7, with TRBD1 matching over 8 bases. The CDR3 contains 16 residues. The J segment lost 2 bases and the V segment lost 5 bases, leaving 11 bases of the junction unmatched. CDR1 is SEHNR and CDR2 is FQNEAQ in the germline V gene (reference sequence). As DNA, the CDR3 is TGTGCCAGCAGCAAATCCAGGGGGCCGGGAGCCTACGAGCAGTACTTC. Its protein is CASSKSRGPGAYEQYF.

This clone was seen only a few times. V is TRBV2 and J is TRBJ2-3, with D tentatively TRBD2 (5 bases). This CDR3 spans 14 amino acids. Trimming removed 7 bases from V and 8 bases from J, with 19 bases in between. Looked up from germline, CDR1 is SNHLY and CDR2 is FYNNEI. The CDR3 region is CASTLLDWQATQYF. DNA of the CDR3: TGTGCCAGCACACTTTTGGACTGGCAGGCTACGCAGTATTTT.